This T cell receptor (beta chain) was found in a study of molecular identifiers for immune sequencing clone quantification. Listed TCR primers and previously described methods were used for bulk TCR libraries. MiXCR, applied by TCRdb to the PCR reads, yields one record per CDR3 protein. The sample carries approximately 630,000 distinct CDR3 sequences, roughly 25% recorded once. Notes on this clonotype: Its target is unknown. This may stem from a read error, because a much larger clone lies one nucleotide away.

CDR3 length: 16 residues. The V gene lost 5 bases and the J gene lost 8 bases, with 22 bases spanning the gap. Germline assignment: CDR1 LNHDA and CDR2 SQIVND (reference sequence). Study-wide results and limits: Sharing of a barcode by identical TCR molecules could cause highly expanded clone sizes to be underestimated. Clones with over 20 RNA copies captured over 99% of effector molecules but under 1% of naive ones.

V gene TRBV19 combines with J gene TRBJ2-4, with a possible D match to TRBD2 (6 bases). This receptor was identified in a human donor in good health. Some libraries in this study had Jurkat cell RNA spiked in. Specimen: naive CD8+ T cells from blood, with Jurkat cell RNA spiked in. Subset noted: FACS-sorted CD8+CD4-CCR7+CD45RA+ naive T cells. The CDR3 nucleotides read TGTGCCAGTAGTCCCCGGACTAACGGGAATAGGGACATTCAGTACTTC. It specifies CASSPRTNGNRDIQYF.